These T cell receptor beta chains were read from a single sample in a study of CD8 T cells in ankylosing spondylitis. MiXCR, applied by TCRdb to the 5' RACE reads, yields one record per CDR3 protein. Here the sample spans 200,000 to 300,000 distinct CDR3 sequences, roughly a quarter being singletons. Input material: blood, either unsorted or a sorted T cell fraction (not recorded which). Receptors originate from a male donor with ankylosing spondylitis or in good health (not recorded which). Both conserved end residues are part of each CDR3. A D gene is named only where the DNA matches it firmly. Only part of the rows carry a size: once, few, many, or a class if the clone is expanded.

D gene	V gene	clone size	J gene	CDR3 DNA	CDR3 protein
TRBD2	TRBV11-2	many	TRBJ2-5	TGTGCCAGCAGCCCCCTTCGGGGGGGGGAGACCCAGTACTTC	CASSPLRGGETQYF
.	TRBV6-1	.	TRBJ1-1	TGTGCCAGCAGACCCAGGGAAAACACTGAAGCTTTCTTT	CASRPRENTEAFF
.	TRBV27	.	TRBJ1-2	TGTGCCAGCAGTTTCGTCGGTCGGGGAGGCTACACCTTC	CASSFVGRGGYTF
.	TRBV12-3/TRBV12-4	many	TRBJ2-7	TGTGCCAGCAGTTTAGGGGGGGCGCGCCCTGGGGAGCAGTACTTC	CASSLGGARPGEQYF
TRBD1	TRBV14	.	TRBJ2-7	TGTGCCAGCAGACCATCCGGGACAGGGTGGCTCGAGCAGTACTTC	CASRPSGTGWLEQYF
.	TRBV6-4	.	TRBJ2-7	TGTGCCAGCAGAGACCCACGTTCGGGCGAGCAGTACTTC	CASRDPRSGEQYF
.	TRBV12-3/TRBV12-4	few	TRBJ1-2	TGTGCCAGCAGTTTGATTGGGGGAGAGGGCTACACCTTC	CASSLIGGEGYTF
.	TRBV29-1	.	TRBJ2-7	TGCAGCGTTGTTCTCTCGGGACACCAGTACGAGCAGTACTTC	CSVVLSGHQYEQYF
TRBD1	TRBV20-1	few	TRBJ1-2	TGCAGTGCTACCCCGGGACAGGACCGTTGGGGCTACACCTTC	CSATPGQDRWGYTF
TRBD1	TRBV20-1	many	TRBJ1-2	TGCAGTGCTCCGGACAGGACCTATGGCTACACCTTC	CSAPDRTYGYTF
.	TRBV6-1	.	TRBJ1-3	TGTGCCAGCAGTGTATGGATGGGCTCTGGAAACACCATATATTTT	CASSVWMGSGNTIYF
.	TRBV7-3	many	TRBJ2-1	TGTGCCAGCAGCTTAGCGGGGGCTTCCTACAATGAGCAGTTCTTC	CASSLAGASYNEQFF
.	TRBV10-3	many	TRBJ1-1	TGTGCCAGTACAGGGCCTGGGACTGAAGCTTTCTTT	CASTGPGTEAFF
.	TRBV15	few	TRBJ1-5	TGTGCCACCAGCAGACCAGGCCTCTCTGGTCAGCCCCAGCATTTT	CATSRPGLSGQPQHF
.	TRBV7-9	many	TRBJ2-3	TGTGCCAGCAGCGCCAAAAGGGGGTCAGATACGCAGTATTTT	CASSAKRGSDTQYF
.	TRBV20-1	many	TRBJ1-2	TGCAGTGCTGGAGGGGTTCGGTATGGCTACACCTTC	CSAGGVRYGYTF
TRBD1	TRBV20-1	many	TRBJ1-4	TGCAGTGCTTTTACAACAGGGGGGACTAATGAAAAACTGTTTTTT	CSAFTTGGTNEKLFF
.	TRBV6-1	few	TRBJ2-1	TGTGCCAGCAGCCCTCAGTATAGGTCCGACAATGAGCAGTTCTTC	CASSPQYRSDNEQFF
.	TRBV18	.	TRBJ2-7	TGTGCCAGCTCACCACCCCCGGCAAGAACCTACGAGCAGTACTTC	CASSPPPARTYEQYF
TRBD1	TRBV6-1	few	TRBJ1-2	TGTGCCAGCAGTGCACAGGGGTCCTATGGCTACACCTTC	CASSAQGSYGYTF
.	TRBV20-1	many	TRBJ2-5	TGCAGTGCTCGCGTGGTCGGTAGGGAGACCCAGTACTTC	CSARVVGRETQYF
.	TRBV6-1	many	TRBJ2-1	TGTGCCAGCAGGAGGGGAGGAAACCAGTACAATGAGCAGTTCTTC	CASRRGGNQYNEQFF
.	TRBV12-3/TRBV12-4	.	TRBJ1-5	TGTGCCAGCACGGCCCGAAATCAGCCCCAGCATTTT	CASTARNQPQHF
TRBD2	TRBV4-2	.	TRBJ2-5	TGTGCCAGCAGCCAAGAGACTAGCGAGCAAGAGACCCAGTACTTC	CASSQETSEQETQYF
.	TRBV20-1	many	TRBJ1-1	TGCAGTGCTAGAGATCAGGGGACGAACACTGAAGCTTTCTTT	CSARDQGTNTEAFF
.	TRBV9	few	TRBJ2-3	TGTGCCAGCAGCGTAGGACCGGCAGATACGCAGTATTTT	CASSVGPADTQYF
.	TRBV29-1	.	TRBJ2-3	TGCAGCGTTTCTAATCCTATCACAGATACGCAGTATTTT	CSVSNPITDTQYF
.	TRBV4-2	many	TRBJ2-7	TGTGCCAGCAGCCAGACAGGAGGTGGATCCTACGAGCAGTACTTC	CASSQTGGGSYEQYF
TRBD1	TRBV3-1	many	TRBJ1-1	TGTGCCAGCAGCCACACAGGGGACACTGAAGCTTTCTTT	CASSHTGDTEAFF
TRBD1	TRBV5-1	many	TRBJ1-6	TGCGCCAGCAGCTTGGCTGGGACAGCCAATTCACCCCTCCACTTT	CASSLAGTANSPLHF
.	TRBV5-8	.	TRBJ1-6	TGTGCCAGCAGCTTGGACAGGGCTTGGGATTCACCCCTCCACTTT	CASSLDRAWDSPLHF
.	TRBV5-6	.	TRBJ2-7	TGTGCCAGCAAGCGGGTCCTCGAGGAGCAGTACTTC	CASKRVLEEQYF
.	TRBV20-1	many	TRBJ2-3	TGCAGTGCTAGAGGGTTAGTCACAGATACGCAGTATTTT	CSARGLVTDTQYF
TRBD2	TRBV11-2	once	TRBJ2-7	TGTGCCAGCAGCTTCCCCCAGGGGACTAGCGGAAGAGAGCAGTACTTC	CASSFPQGTSGREQYF
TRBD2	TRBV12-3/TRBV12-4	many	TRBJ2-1	TGTGCCAGCAGTTCCGACCGCGGACTAGCGGGGCTCAATGAGCAGTTCTTC	CASSSDRGLAGLNEQFF
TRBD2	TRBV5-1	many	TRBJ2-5	TGCGCCAGCAGCTTGGGACTAGCGGTACAAGAGACCCAGTACTTC	CASSLGLAVQETQYF
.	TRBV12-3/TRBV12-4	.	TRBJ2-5	TGTGCCAGCAGCCCCCCGGGAGCACAAGAGACCCAGTACTTC	CASSPPGAQETQYF
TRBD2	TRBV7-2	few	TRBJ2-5	TGTGCCAGCAGCCCCACAGAGCGGGGGACCCAGTACTTC	CASSPTERGTQYF
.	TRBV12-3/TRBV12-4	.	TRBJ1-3	TGTGCCAGCAGCCCATTCTCTGGAAACACCATATATTTT	CASSPFSGNTIYF
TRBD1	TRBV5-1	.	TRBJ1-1	TGCGCCAGCAGCCCTCGGACAGGGAGGAACACTGAAGCTTTCTTT	CASSPRTGRNTEAFF
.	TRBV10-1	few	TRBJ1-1	TGCGCCAGCAGTGAAACGAGCGTGGTCACTGAAGCTTTCTTT	CASSETSVVTEAFF